This TCR beta chain was recorded in a study of blood T cell repertoires in COVID-19. Study summary: From the United States, Italy and Spain came samples of acute and convalescent COVID-19. PBMCs, B-cell-depleted T cells, or T cells provided the cDNA or gDNA that made up the material.

Using immunoSEQ multiplex PCR, the repertoire was profiled, and TCRdb retains in-frame clones only, with some absent. Altogether 240,000 or so clones are present, 80% to 90% being singletons, with the ten largest covering roughly 8%. This clone was seen only a few times. Germline V gene data show CDR1 as MNHEY and CDR2 as SVGEGT. The CDR3 consists of 17 residues. Losses at the gene ends were 5 bases for V and 0 bases for J; bases not matched to a gene: 7. The chain employs TRBV6-2 or TRBV6-3 and TRBJ1-6, with 7 positions matching TRBD1. The sequencing sample was made of peripheral blood. The sequence was collected from a woman older than 75 with COVID-19, enrolled during active disease. CDR3 sequence: CASSTRRTGSYNSPLHF. CDR3 nucleotides: TGTGCCAGCAGTACCCGCAGGACAGGCTCCTATAATTCACCCCTCCACTTT.